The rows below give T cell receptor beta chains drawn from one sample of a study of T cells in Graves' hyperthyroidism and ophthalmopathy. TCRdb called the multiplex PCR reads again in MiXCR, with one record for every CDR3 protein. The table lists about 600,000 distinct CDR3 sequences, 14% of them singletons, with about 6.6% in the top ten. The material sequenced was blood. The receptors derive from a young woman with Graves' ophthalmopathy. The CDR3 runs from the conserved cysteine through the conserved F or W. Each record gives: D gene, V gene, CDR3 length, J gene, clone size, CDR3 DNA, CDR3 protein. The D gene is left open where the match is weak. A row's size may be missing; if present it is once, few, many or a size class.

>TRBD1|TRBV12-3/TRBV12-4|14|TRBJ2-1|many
TGTGCCAGCAGTAGGACAGGGGAAAGGGATGAGCAGTTCTTC
CASSRTGERDEQFF
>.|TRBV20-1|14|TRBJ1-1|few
TGCAGTGCTAGTATAGGACAGTTTTACACTGAAGCTTTCTTT
CSASIGQFYTEAFF
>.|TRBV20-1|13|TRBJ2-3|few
TGCAGTGCCCCGCGGGGAATCACAGATACGCAGTATTTT
CSAPRGITDTQYF
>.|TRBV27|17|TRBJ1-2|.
TGTGCCAGCAGTTTTCTTCCCGTCGGAGAGGCCCCCTTCGGCTACACCTTC
CASSFLPVGEAPFGYTF
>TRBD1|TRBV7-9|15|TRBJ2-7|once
TGTGCCAGCAGCCCCCCGACGGGACAGTCCTACGAGCAGTACTTC
CASSPPTGQSYEQYF
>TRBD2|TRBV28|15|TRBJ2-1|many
TGTGCCAGCAGTTCCGGACTAGCGGGGATCGATGAGCAGTTCTTC
CASSSGLAGIDEQFF
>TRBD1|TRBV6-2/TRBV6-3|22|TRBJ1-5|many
TGTGCCAGCAGTTACCCTAGCGAGTACCCCGGCACAGGGGCGTTGGGCAATCAGCCCCAGCATTTT
CASSYPSEYPGTGALGNQPQHF
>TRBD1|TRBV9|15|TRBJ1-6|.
TGTGCCAGCAGCTCGGGACAGGGGGTACGTTCACCCCTCCACTTT
CASSSGQGVRSPLHF
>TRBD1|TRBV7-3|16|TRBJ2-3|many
TGTGCCAGCAGCTCGACCGGGACAGGGTCTCTGAATACGCAGTATTTT
CASSSTGTGSLNTQYF
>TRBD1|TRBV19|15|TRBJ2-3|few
TGTGCCAGTAGTGCTACAGGGGGCAGAACAGATACGCAGTATTTT
CASSATGGRTDTQYF
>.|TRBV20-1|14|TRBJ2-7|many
TGCAGTGCTAGAGGGCCGGACAGCACCTACGAGCAGTACTTC
CSARGPDSTYEQYF
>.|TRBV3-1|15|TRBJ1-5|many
TGTGCCAGCAGCCAAGGGGAATTATCAGGTCAGCCCCAGCATTTT
CASSQGELSGQPQHF
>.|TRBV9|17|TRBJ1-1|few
TGTGCCAGCAGCGTAGTAGGAGGGGGACCCATGAACACTGAAGCTTTCTTT
CASSVVGGGPMNTEAFF
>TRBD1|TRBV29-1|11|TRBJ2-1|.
TGCAGCGGACAGGGGGCTGATGAGCAGTTCTTC
CSGQGADEQFF
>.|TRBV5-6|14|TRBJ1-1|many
TGTGCCAGCGAAACCCCGGGGAGGAACACTGAAGCTTTCTTT
CASETPGRNTEAFF
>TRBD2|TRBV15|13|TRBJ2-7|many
TGTGCCACCAGCGCACTAGCGGGAGAAGAGCAGTACTTC
CATSALAGEEQYF